A selection of T cell receptor beta chains follows, all from one sample in a study of blood T cell repertoires in COVID-19. The method was immunoSEQ multiplex PCR; TCRdb's version includes in-frame clones alone and lacks a portion of them. Of just over 150,000 clones listed, 70% to 85% are singletons. The specimen sequenced was peripheral blood. The receptors were sampled from a woman aged 80 or over with acute or convalescent COVID-19. CDR3s include the opening cysteine and the closing phenylalanine or tryptophan. A D gene is named only where the DNA matches it firmly. Clone size is not always given. Where it is, it says once, few, many or a class for expanded clones.

TRBV2	.	TRBJ1-1	.	CASSVQYLNTEAFF	TGTGCCAGCAGTGTCCAGTATTTGAACACTGAAGCTTTCTTT
TRBV6-1	once	TRBJ2-1	TRBD2	CASSEAGGSSGRGEQFF	TGTGCCAGCAGTGAAGCTGGGGGGTCTAGCGGGAGGGGTGAGCAGTTCTTC
TRBV5-1	.	TRBJ1-4	.	CASSLEGTPNEKLFF	TGCGCCAGCAGCTTGGAAGGGACACCGAATGAAAAACTGTTTTTT
TRBV5-8	.	TRBJ1-1	TRBD1	CASSLYAGGSEAFF	TGTGCCAGCAGCTTATATGCAGGGGGCTCTGAAGCTTTCTTT
TRBV10-3	.	TRBJ1-1	.	CATAAREDTEAFF	TGTGCCACCGCAGCCAGGGAGGACACTGAAGCTTTCTTT
TRBV6-5	.	TRBJ1-5	.	CASSYELNQPQHF	TGTGCCAGCAGTTACGAACTCAATCAGCCCCAGCATTTT
TRBV5-4	few	TRBJ2-1	TRBD1	CASSLPGQGSNEQFF	TGTGCCAGCAGCCTTCCGGGACAGGGGAGCAATGAGCAGTTCTTC
TRBV6-5	.	TRBJ1-3	TRBD1	CASKDRGGNTIYF	TGTGCCAGCAAGGACAGGGGCGGAAACACCATATATTTT
TRBV3-1/TRBV3-2	.	TRBJ2-7	TRBD2	CASSPRGASSSYEQYF	TGTGCCAGCAGCCCGCGGGGGGCCTCAAGCTCCTACGAGCAGTACTTC
TRBV30	.	TRBJ2-3	.	CAWRGTTDTQYF	TGTGCCTGGAGGGGGACAACAGATACGCAGTATTTT
TRBV6-5	few	TRBJ1-1	.	CASKGGQGTKAEAFF	TGTGCCAGCAAGGGGGGGCAGGGGACTAAGGCTGAAGCTTTCTTT
TRBV4-1	.	TRBJ2-7	TRBD1	CASSQDPQGQMHF	TGCGCCAGCAGCCAAGACCCTCAGGGACAGATGCACTTC
TRBV10-1	.	TRBJ2-2	.	CASSAYGELFF	TGCGCCAGCAGTGCTTACGGGGAGCTGTTTTTT
TRBV5-4	.	TRBJ2-5	TRBD2	CASSLGGAGGETQYF	TGTGCCAGCAGCTTGGGGGGTGCGGGGGGAGAGACCCAGTACTTC
TRBV27	many	TRBJ2-5	TRBD1	CASSLGTGGETQYF	TGTGCCAGCAGTTTAGGGACAGGGGGTGAGACCCAGTACTTC
TRBV6-5	.	TRBJ2-1	TRBD2	CASSYSAGASNEQFF	TGTGCCAGCAGTTACTCGGCGGGAGCTTCCAATGAGCAGTTCTTC
TRBV7-2	.	TRBJ1-1	.	CASSLYRDTEAFF	TGTGCCAGCAGCTTATACAGGGATACTGAAGCTTTCTTT
TRBV27	.	TRBJ2-1	.	CASSFIATTEQFF	TGTGCCAGCAGTTTTATAGCCACAACTGAGCAGTTCTTC
TRBV2	.	TRBJ1-1	.	CASSGGGGLTEAFF	TGTGCCAGCAGTGGAGGGGGGGGTCTCACTGAAGCTTTCTTT
TRBV18	few	TRBJ1-5	TRBD1	CASSPPRGTGEGQPQHF	TGTGCCAGCTCACCACCGAGGGGGACAGGGGAAGGTCAGCCCCAGCATTTT
TRBV30	.	TRBJ2-1	.	CAWSVGPGIDEQFF	TGTGCCTGGAGTGTAGGTCCCGGGATTGATGAGCAGTTCTTC
TRBV9	.	TRBJ2-3	TRBD2	CASSVLGGGPPDTQYF	TGTGCCAGCAGCGTGCTCGGGGGAGGGCCTCCAGATACGCAGTATTTT
TRBV19	.	TRBJ2-4	TRBD1	CASSLRTGGRTKNIQYF	TGTGCCAGTAGTTTACGGACAGGGGGCAGGACCAAAAACATTCAGTACTTC
TRBV11-3	.	TRBJ2-5	TRBD1	CASSFGQGVVEETQYF	TGTGCCAGCAGCTTCGGACAGGGGGTAGTCGAAGAGACCCAGTACTTC
TRBV18	.	TRBJ1-2	TRBD1	CASSPGTGSDYGYTF	TGTGCCAGCTCACCTGGGACAGGAAGCGACTATGGCTACACCTTC
TRBV12-3/TRBV12-4	.	TRBJ2-4	TRBD1	CASILQGENIQYF	TGTGCCAGCATCTTACAGGGGGAAAACATTCAGTACTTC
TRBV25-1	.	TRBJ2-7	.	CASTRSGAWEQYF	TGTGCCAGCACAAGAAGCGGAGCTTGGGAGCAGTACTTC
TRBV20-1	.	TRBJ2-3	.	CSASAFGRSTDTQYF	TGCAGTGCTAGTGCCTTTGGGAGAAGCACAGATACGCAGTATTTT
TRBV12-3/TRBV12-4	.	TRBJ1-1	.	CASSLGQNTEAFF	TGTGCCAGCAGTCTTGGACAGAACACTGAAGCTTTCTTT
TRBV18	once	TRBJ1-4	TRBD1	CASSLDRAVEKLFF	TGTGCCAGCTCGTTGGACAGGGCAGTAGAAAAACTGTTTTTT
TRBV28	.	TRBJ1-2	.	CASSTSYGYTF	TGTGCCAGCAGTACGAGCTATGGCTACACCTTC
TRBV30	.	TRBJ1-5	.	CACGGRGQPQHF	TGTGCCTGCGGCGGCAGGGGACAGCCCCAGCATTTT
TRBV19	.	TRBJ2-1	TRBD2	CASSIGSSGSREFF	TGTGCCAGTAGTATTGGGAGTAGCGGGAGTAGAGAGTTCTTC
TRBV24-1	.	TRBJ2-5	TRBD2	CATSDLVGGSETQYF	TGTGCCACCAGTGATTTAGTTGGCGGGAGTGAGACCCAGTACTTC
TRBV6-5	.	TRBJ1-2	.	CASSSTEYYGYTF	TGTGCCAGCAGTTCGACGGAGTACTATGGCTACACCTTC
TRBV10-2	.	TRBJ1-5	TRBD1	CASSPDRGNQPQHF	TGCGCCAGCAGCCCCGACAGGGGCAATCAGCCCCAGCATTTT
TRBV5-4	.	TRBJ1-2	TRBD1	CASSSGTDYGYTF	TGTGCCAGCAGCTCCGGGACAGACTATGGCTACACCTTC
TRBV19	.	TRBJ2-1	TRBD2	CASSIVAGGSYNEQFF	TGTGCCAGTAGTATAGTAGCGGGAGGGTCCTACAATGAGCAGTTCTTC
TRBV20-1	once	TRBJ2-7	.	CSASSPDTLAEQYF	TGCAGTGCTAGTTCCCCGGACACCTTGGCCGAGCAGTACTTC
TRBV10-2	.	TRBJ2-7	TRBD2	CASTSWSGRSVYEQYF	TGCGCCAGCACGAGCTGGAGCGGGAGGTCGGTCTACGAGCAGTACTTC